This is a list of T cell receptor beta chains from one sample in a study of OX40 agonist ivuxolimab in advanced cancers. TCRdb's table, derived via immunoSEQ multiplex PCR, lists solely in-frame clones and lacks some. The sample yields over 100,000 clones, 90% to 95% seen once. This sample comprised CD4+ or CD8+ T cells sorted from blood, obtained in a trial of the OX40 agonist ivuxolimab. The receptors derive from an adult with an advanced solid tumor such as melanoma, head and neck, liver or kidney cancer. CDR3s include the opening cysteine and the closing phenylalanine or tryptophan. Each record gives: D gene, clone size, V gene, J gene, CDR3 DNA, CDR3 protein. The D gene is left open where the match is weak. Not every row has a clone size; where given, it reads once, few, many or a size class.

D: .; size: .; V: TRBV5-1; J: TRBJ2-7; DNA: TGCGCCAGCAGCCGGGAGAACTACGAGCAGTACTTC; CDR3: CASSRENYEQYF
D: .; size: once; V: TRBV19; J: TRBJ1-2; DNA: TGTGCCAGTAGTCCGACAACGACGAATGGCTACACCTTC; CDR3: CASSPTTTNGYTF
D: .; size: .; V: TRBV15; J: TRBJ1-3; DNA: TGTGCCACGACCGGGACCCCCTCTGGAAACACCATATATTTT; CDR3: CATTGTPSGNTIYF
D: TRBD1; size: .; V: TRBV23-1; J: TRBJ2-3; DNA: TGCGCCAGCCCTCTGGGACAGGGCACAGATACGCAGTATTTT; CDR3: CASPLGQGTDTQYF
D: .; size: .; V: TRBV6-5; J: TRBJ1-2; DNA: TGTGCCAGCAGTTACTCTGGGTCTCCTCTTGATGGCTACACCTTC; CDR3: CASSYSGSPLDGYTF
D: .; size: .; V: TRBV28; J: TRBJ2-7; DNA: TGTGCCAGCAGCATGGGGGTGGGATCCTACGAGCAGTACTTC; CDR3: CASSMGVGSYEQYF
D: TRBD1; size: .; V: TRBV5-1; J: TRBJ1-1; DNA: TGCGCCAGCAGCTCGGGACAGGGGGCAAGTGCTTTCTTT; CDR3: CASSSGQGASAFF
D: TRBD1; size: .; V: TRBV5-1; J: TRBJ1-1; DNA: TGCGCCAGCAGCCCACGGACAGGGATGAACACTGAAGCTTTCTTT; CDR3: CASSPRTGMNTEAFF
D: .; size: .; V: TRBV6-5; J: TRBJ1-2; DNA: TGTGCCAGCAGTTACTCAGGGGGTAGGAGCTATGGCTACACCTTC; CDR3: CASSYSGGRSYGYTF
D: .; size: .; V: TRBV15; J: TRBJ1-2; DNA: TGTGCCACCAGCAGAGGACTAACCGGCCGGGAAGAGGGGCTTGGCTACACCTTC; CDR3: CATSRGLTGREEGLGYTF
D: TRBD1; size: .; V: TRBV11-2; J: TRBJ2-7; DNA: TGTGCCAGCAGCCCCGCGGGGACAGGGGGCTACGAGCAGTACTTC; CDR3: CASSPAGTGGYEQYF
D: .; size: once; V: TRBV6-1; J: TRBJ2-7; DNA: TGTGCCAGCAGCCCTCAGTGGGCTCCATACGAGCAGTACTTC; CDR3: CASSPQWAPYEQYF
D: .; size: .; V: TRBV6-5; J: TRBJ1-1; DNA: TGTGCCAGCAGTTACTCGCAGGGAAAGAACACTGAAGCTTTCTTT; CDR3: CASSYSQGKNTEAFF
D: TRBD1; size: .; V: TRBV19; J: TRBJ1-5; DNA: TGTGCCAGTAGTTCGAGACAGGGGCCCGGCAATCAGCCCCAGCATTTT; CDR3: CASSSRQGPGNQPQHF
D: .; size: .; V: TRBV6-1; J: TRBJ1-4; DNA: TGTGCCAGCAAGAAATCACCGGCAACTAATGAAAAACTGTTTTTT; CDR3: CASKKSPATNEKLFF
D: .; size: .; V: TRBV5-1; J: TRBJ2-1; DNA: TGCGCCAGCAGCGGCGGGAAGGGCAATGAGCAGTTCTTC; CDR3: CASSGGKGNEQFF
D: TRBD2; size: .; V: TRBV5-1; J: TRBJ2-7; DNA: TGCGCCAGCAGCTTGGAGGGCGGGGGGCCCTACGAGCAGTACTTC; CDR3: CASSLEGGGPYEQYF
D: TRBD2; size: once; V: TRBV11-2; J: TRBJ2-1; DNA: TGTGCCACTAAAAGCGGGGGGCCCTACAATGAGCAGTTCTTC; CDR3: CATKSGGPYNEQFF
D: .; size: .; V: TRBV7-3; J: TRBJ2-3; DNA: TGTGCCAGCAGCTTTTGGGGGGAAAGGACAGATACGCAGTATTTT; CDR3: CASSFWGERTDTQYF
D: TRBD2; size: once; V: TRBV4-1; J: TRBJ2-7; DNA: TGCGCCAGCAGCCAGGTCGGGACTAGCGGGAGACACGAGCAGTACTTC; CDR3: CASSQVGTSGRHEQYF
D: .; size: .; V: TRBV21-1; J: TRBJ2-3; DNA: TGTGCCAGCAGCAAAGATCCTAGCGGGAGGGCCCAGGGCACAGATACGCAGTATTTT; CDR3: CASSKDPSGRAQGTDTQYF
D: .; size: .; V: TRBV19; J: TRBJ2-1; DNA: TGTGCCAGTAGTATAGATCCCAGCGGGTCCTACAATGAGCAGTTCTTC; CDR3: CASSIDPSGSYNEQFF
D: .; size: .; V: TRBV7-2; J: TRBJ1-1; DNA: TGTGCCAGCAGCTTCAGCAGGGGTGTCACTGAAGCTTTCTTT; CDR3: CASSFSRGVTEAFF
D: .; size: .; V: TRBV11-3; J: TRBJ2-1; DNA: TGTGCCAGCAGCACTTCCGCGCAGCAGGCCTACAATGAGCAGTTCTTC; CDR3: CASSTSAQQAYNEQFF
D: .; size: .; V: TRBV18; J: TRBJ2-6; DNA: TGTGCCAGCTCACCTACCCGCGCGGGGGCCAACGTCCTGACTTTC; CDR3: CASSPTRAGANVLTF
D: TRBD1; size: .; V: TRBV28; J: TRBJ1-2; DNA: TGTGCCAGCAGTTTATGGGACAGGGGTAACTATGGCTACACCTTC; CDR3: CASSLWDRGNYGYTF
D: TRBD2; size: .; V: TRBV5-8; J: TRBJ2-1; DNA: TGTGCCAGCAGCTCGGTAGCGGGGGGACCATACAATGAGCAGTTCTTC; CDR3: CASSSVAGGPYNEQFF
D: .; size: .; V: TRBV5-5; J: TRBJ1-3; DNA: TGTGCCAGCAGCTTCTCCGGGGCCGCCTCTGGAAACACCATATATTTT; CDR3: CASSFSGAASGNTIYF
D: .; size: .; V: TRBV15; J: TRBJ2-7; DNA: TGTGCCTCCCGTAAGGGGCAGGACCCGTCCTACGAGCAGTACTTC; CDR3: CASRKGQDPSYEQYF